This TCR beta chain was sequenced in a study of T cell repertoires in cytomegalovirus infection. As for the study in general: Both CMV infection and a matching HLA type were indicated by public TCR beta signatures. Whole-study findings and limits: Using cumulative public TCR beta family frequency, the authors identified those who carried CMV together with the relevant HLA. In two of eight donors, the top clonotype was HLA-C-restricted CMV-specific.

In TCRdb, the reads were re-called with MiXCR into one record per CDR3 protein. There are around 740,000 distinct CDR3 sequences in the sample; approximately 40% occur only once, and around 2.6% lies in the top ten. With respect to this clonotype: Its antigen is still unknown.

Trimming left V 8 bases short and J 2 bases short, with 9 bases between. Looked up from germline, CDR1 is KGHDR and CDR2 is SFDVKD. This CDR3 region has 13 residues. The sequencing sample was made of PBMCs. The TCR was taken from a human donor in good health (CMV status not recorded). Some clones in this sample may be carry-over from other donors' samples. The V gene is TRBV24-1, the J gene TRBJ1-3, with D uncertain. CDR3: CATKRLTGNTIYF. As DNA, the CDR3 is TGTGCCACCAAACGCCTCACTGGAAACACCATATATTTT.